A selection of T cell receptor beta chains follows, all from one sample in a study of blood T cell repertoires in COVID-19. Sequencing used immunoSEQ multiplex PCR; TCRdb keeps in-frame clones, though not all of them. Among fewer than 400,000 clones listed, around four fifths were seen once. Source material: peripheral blood. These receptors came from a man aged 25-40 years with active or convalescent COVID-19. Both conserved end residues are part of each CDR3. The D gene is left open where the match is weak. Clone size is shown for a subset of rows, as once, few, many or a class of expanded clone.

D: NA
J: TRBJ1-1
V: TRBV2
size: once
CDR3: CASRDTENTEAFF
DNA: TGTGCCAGCAGGGACACAGAGAACACTGAAGCTTTCTTT

D: TRBD1
J: TRBJ1-5
V: TRBV10-1
size: NA
CDR3: CASSTGGQGGGNQPQHF
DNA: TGCGCCAGCAGTACGGGGGGACAGGGGGGAGGAAATCAGCCCCAGCATTTT

D: TRBD2
J: TRBJ2-5
V: TRBV7-6
size: few
CDR3: CASSQTRLAGKETQYF
DNA: TGTGCCAGCAGCCAAACAAGACTAGCGGGGAAAGAGACCCAGTACTTC

D: NA
J: TRBJ1-1
V: TRBV7-5
size: NA
CDR3: CVRSAGPNTEAFF
DNA: TGTGTCAGAAGCGCGGGGCCGAACACTGAAGCTTTCTTT

D: NA
J: TRBJ2-2
V: TRBV6-5
size: NA
CDR3: CASTAGSGELFF
DNA: TGTGCCAGCACCGCGGGGTCCGGGGAGCTGTTTTTT

D: NA
J: TRBJ2-3
V: TRBV18
size: once
CDR3: CASSPSAGGPDTQYF
DNA: TGTGCCAGCTCACCTAGCGCAGGGGGGCCAGATACGCAGTATTTT

D: TRBD1
J: TRBJ1-4
V: TRBV9
size: NA
CDR3: CASSGQGSEKLFF
DNA: TGTGCCAGCTCCGGACAGGGCAGTGAAAAACTGTTTTTT

D: NA
J: TRBJ1-2
V: TRBV19
size: NA
CDR3: CASGGASHYGYTF
DNA: TGTGCCAGTGGAGGCGCCAGCCACTATGGCTACACCTTC

D: NA
J: TRBJ2-7
V: TRBV4-2
size: few
CDR3: CASSQLERASYEQYF
DNA: TGTGCCAGCAGCCAATTGGAGCGGGCTTCCTACGAGCAGTACTTC

D: TRBD2
J: TRBJ2-1
V: TRBV5-1
size: NA
CDR3: CASSLKLAGEGTYNEQFF
DNA: TGCGCCAGCAGCTTGAAGCTAGCGGGAGAGGGGACCTACAATGAGCAGTTCTTC

D: TRBD2
J: TRBJ2-7
V: TRBV27
size: NA
CDR3: CASSLSGRAGEQYF
DNA: TGTGCCAGCAGTTTAAGCGGGAGGGCCGGCGAGCAGTACTTC

D: NA
J: TRBJ2-7
V: TRBV5-1
size: NA
CDR3: CASSFPGGQAVEQYF
DNA: TGCGCCAGCAGCTTTCCAGGAGGTCAGGCCGTCGAGCAGTACTTC

D: NA
J: TRBJ1-1
V: TRBV28
size: NA
CDR3: CASIQIWRTKAFF
DNA: TGTGCCAGCATTCAAATTTGGAGAACAAAAGCTTTCTTT

D: TRBD2
J: TRBJ2-7
V: TRBV28
size: once
CDR3: CASRPGGYEQYF
DNA: TGTGCCAGCAGACCGGGGGGATACGAGCAGTACTTC

D: NA
J: TRBJ1-5
V: TRBV4-2
size: NA
CDR3: CASSQDLDSNQPQHF
DNA: TGTGCCAGCAGCCAAGATTTAGATAGCAATCAGCCCCAGCATTTT

D: TRBD1
J: TRBJ2-7
V: TRBV5-1
size: NA
CDR3: CASSPGQGIGEQYF
DNA: TGCGCCAGCAGCCCGGGACAGGGGATTGGCGAGCAGTACTTC

D: TRBD1
J: TRBJ2-4
V: TRBV7-3
size: NA
CDR3: CASSFGTGSGIQYF
DNA: TGTGCCAGCAGCTTCGGGACAGGGTCTGGCATTCAGTACTTC

D: NA
J: TRBJ1-2
V: TRBV3-1/TRBV3-2
size: NA
CDR3: CASSQGVGYTF
DNA: TGTGCCAGCAGCCAAGGAGTCGGCTACACCTTC

D: TRBD2
J: TRBJ2-7
V: TRBV29-1
size: NA
CDR3: CSVEGQAGPYEQYF
DNA: TGCAGCGTTGAGGGTCAAGCGGGGCCCTACGAGCAGTACTTC

D: TRBD1
J: TRBJ1-3
V: TRBV2
size: NA
CDR3: CASSVPGQAVRNTIYF
DNA: TGTGCCAGCAGCGTACCGGGACAGGCTGTTCGAAACACCATATATTTT

D: NA
J: TRBJ2-7
V: TRBV11-2
size: NA
CDR3: CASSYQGVAYEQYF
DNA: TGTGCCAGCAGCTACCAGGGTGTAGCCTACGAGCAGTACTTC

D: NA
J: TRBJ1-2
V: TRBV19
size: NA
CDR3: CASSVLREIKRGYTF
DNA: TGTGCCAGTAGTGTGCTCCGGGAGATCAAGCGAGGCTACACCTTC

D: NA
J: TRBJ1-5
V: TRBV30
size: once
CDR3: CACSVLNQPQHF
DNA: TGTGCCTGTTCGGTCCTTAATCAGCCCCAGCATTTT

D: NA
J: TRBJ2-3
V: TRBV7-2
size: NA
CDR3: CASSTGPTDTQYF
DNA: TGTGCCAGCAGCACCGGTCCCACAGATACGCAGTATTTT

D: TRBD2
J: TRBJ2-1
V: TRBV29-1
size: NA
CDR3: CSGGEREYKQFF
DNA: TGCAGCGGGGGGGAGCGGGAGTATAAGCAGTTCTTC

D: NA
J: TRBJ2-3
V: TRBV11-3
size: NA
CDR3: CASSAYWGGSSTDTQYF
DNA: TGTGCCAGCAGCGCCTACTGGGGGGGCTCGAGCACAGATACGCAGTATTTT